A few counts support the clone carrying this T cell receptor (beta chain). Its antigen is still unknown. The sample comes from a study of beta chain features in type 1 diabetes. The germline V gene has CDR1 MGHDK and CDR2 SYGVNS. V was pared by 5 bases and J by 7 bases, with 18 bases between. The CDR3 is made up of 14 amino acids. The whole isolated RNA underwent reverse transcription, so sequencing captured expressed TCRB transcripts. TCRdb's table, derived via immunoSEQ multiplex PCR, lists solely in-frame clones and lacks some. The sample lists around 430,000 clones, about 32% occurring once. Sampling consisted of one heparinised blood draw per donor, averaging approximately 120 mL. Stem cell-like memory, regulatory, central memory and naive CD4+ cells were sorted via CD45RO/CCR7/CD25/CD127/CD95/CD27. Study observations and caveats: Any HLA type influence on TCRB rearrangement was left unresolved here. Researchers reported that naive, central memory and Treg TCRB repertoires appeared more similar in patients than in healthy donors.

The chain is built from TRBV25-1 and TRBJ2-7; possibly TRBD1 or TRBD2 for D (5 bases each). The TCR was taken from a man between 18 and 29 years old in good health. The sample was naive CD4+ T cells from blood. CDR3 protein: CASSLTGITGEQYF. The CDR3 region has the DNA TGTGCCAGCAGTTTAACAGGAATCACGGGGGAGCAGTACTTC.